The T cell receptor (beta chain) described here comes from a study of CD4 T cells in relation to SARS-CoV-2 and coronaviruses. About the research overall: PBMCs were cultured with antigen for roughly nine days before TCR beta sequencing.

The CDR3 contains 17 residues. Trimming cost V 2 bases and J 1 base, with 15 bases left between them. Germline V gene sequence: CDR1 LNHDA, CDR2 SQIVND (reference sequence). Assay: immunoSEQ multiplex PCR; the TCRdb copy retains only in-frame clones and omits some. The repertoire holds 27,000 or so clones, around two thirds seen once, with roughly a fifth in the top ten. Before the COVID-19 pandemic, during about 2011-2019, CD4+ T cells were taken from unexposed donors. The cells were cultured for about ten days before CD4+ T cells were isolated. Cells permitting, SARS-CoV-2 S/N and four cold-coronavirus spikes were tested on unexposed-donor CD4+ T cells. In regard to this clone: Its matching antigen is unknown.

Sequenced input: CD4+ T cells from PBMCs, cultured in vitro. The V and J genes are TRBV19 and TRBJ1-3; tentative D call: TRBD1 (5 bases). The sequence was obtained from a human donor in good health. The CDR3 loop is CASSILEGIASGNTIYF. The CDR3 DNA sequence: TGTGCCAGTAGTATACTGGAGGGGATAGCTTCTGGAAACACCATATATTTT.